The rows below give T cell receptor beta chains drawn from one sample of a study of blood T cell repertoires in COVID-19. The table came from immunoSEQ multiplex PCR; TCRdb's copy has only in-frame clones and leaves some out. The sample records about 310,000 clones, roughly 88% being singletons. The sequencing input was PBMCs or T cells enriched from blood (not recorded which). These receptors all stem from a man aged 25-45 years who had recovered from COVID-19. Each CDR3 is given with its conserved first and last residue. D genes are given only for firm matches. Size tells how often a clone was seen (once, few, many) or the class of an expanded clone, and some rows leave it out.

D gene,clone size,J gene,CDR3 length,V gene,CDR3 protein,CDR3 DNA
TRBD1,NA,TRBJ2-7,18,TRBV7-2,CASSLAPVGQGNLYEQYF,TGTGCCAGCAGCTTAGCGCCGGTCGGACAGGGGAATCTCTACGAGCAGTACTTC
NA,NA,TRBJ2-1,11,TRBV9,CASSGGERQFF,TGTGCCAGCAGCGGCGGGGAGAGACAGTTCTTC
NA,NA,TRBJ1-1,13,TRBV18,CASSAGVNTEAFF,TGTGCCAGCTCAGCAGGGGTGAACACTGAAGCTTTCTTT
NA,NA,TRBJ1-5,13,TRBV30,CAWSLPGFPLQHF,TGTGCCTGGAGTCTACCAGGTTTCCCTCTCCAGCATTTT
NA,NA,TRBJ2-2,14,TRBV27,CASSFWLPGGELFF,TGTGCCAGCAGTTTCTGGCTGCCGGGCGGGGAGCTGTTTTTT
NA,NA,TRBJ1-2,16,TRBV5-8,CASSSMTAPTDYGYTF,TGTGCCAGCAGCTCTATGACAGCCCCTACGGACTATGGCTACACCTTC
NA,NA,TRBJ1-1,13,TRBV20-1,CSASVGTYTEAFF,TGCAGTGCTAGTGTCGGGACATACACTGAAGCTTTCTTT
TRBD1,NA,TRBJ2-2,16,TRBV18,CASSPPGTGVPGELFF,TGTGCCAGCTCACCGCCCGGGACAGGGGTTCCCGGGGAGCTGTTTTTT
TRBD1,NA,TRBJ1-3,15,TRBV25-1,CASGDRGLAGNTIYF,TGTGCCAGCGGCGACAGGGGGTTGGCTGGAAACACCATATATTTT
NA,once,TRBJ1-5,15,TRBV27,CASRAGGAPNQPQHF,TGTGCCAGCAGGGCGGGAGGGGCCCCAAATCAGCCCCAGCATTTT
TRBD1,NA,TRBJ1-1,12,TRBV5-6,CASSFWDREAFF,TGTGCCAGCAGCTTCTGGGACAGGGAAGCTTTCTTT
TRBD2,NA,TRBJ2-7,15,TRBV7-2,CASSLGLAGGGEQYF,TGTGCCAGCAGCTTGGGACTAGCGGGGGGCGGCGAGCAGTACTTC
TRBD1,NA,TRBJ1-2,14,TRBV2,CASSPGQASYGYTF,TGTGCCAGCAGTCCCGGACAGGCTAGCTATGGCTACACCTTC
TRBD2,NA,TRBJ2-3,18,TRBV6-4,CASSTVPGLGWGTDTQYF,TGTGCCAGCAGTACCGTCCCGGGACTAGGATGGGGCACAGATACGCAGTATTTT
NA,NA,TRBJ1-4,16,TRBV5-8,CASRPGQINGNEKLFF,TGTGCCAGCAGACCGGGACAAATAAATGGAAATGAAAAACTGTTTTTT
TRBD1,NA,TRBJ1-5,14,TRBV9,CASSTGQLNQPQHF,TGTGCCAGCAGCACGGGACAGTTAAATCAGCCCCAGCATTTT
NA,NA,TRBJ1-3,18,TRBV7-6,CASSRIREEGSSGNTIYF,TGTGCCAGCAGCCGTATACGTGAGGAGGGATCCTCTGGAAACACCATATATTTT
TRBD1,NA,TRBJ1-4,15,TRBV10-2,CASSESDRVGGKLFF,TGCGCCAGCAGTGAGTCCGACAGGGTAGGAGGGAAACTGTTTTTT
NA,once,TRBJ2-2,15,TRBV29-1,CSVEGPDTNTGELFF,TGCAGCGTTGAGGGCCCCGATACGAACACCGGGGAGCTGTTTTTT
TRBD1,NA,TRBJ1-1,14,TRBV6-5,CASSHRGLGTEAFF,TGTGCCAGCAGCCACAGGGGGCTTGGGACTGAAGCTTTCTTT
NA,NA,TRBJ1-4,15,TRBV6-5,CASSYGNRVGEKLFF,TGTGCCAGCAGCTACGGAAACAGGGTCGGGGAAAAACTGTTTTTT
NA,NA,TRBJ1-3,15,TRBV7-9,CASSRSTGQGNTIYF,TGTGCCAGCAGTCGCAGTACGGGACAAGGGAACACCATATATTTT
TRBD1,NA,TRBJ2-5,14,TRBV11-1,CASSWTGGAETQYF,TGTGCCAGCAGCTGGACAGGGGGCGCGGAGACCCAGTACTTC
TRBD1,NA,TRBJ1-2,14,TRBV9,CASSNRGANYGYTF,TGTGCCAGCAGCAACAGGGGTGCTAACTATGGCTACACCTTC
NA,NA,TRBJ2-7,12,TRBV2,CASRDRTYEQYF,TGTGCCAGCCGAGACAGAACCTACGAGCAGTACTTC
TRBD1,NA,TRBJ2-3,14,TRBV7-9,CASSRTGGVDTQYF,TGTGCCAGCAGCCGAACAGGGGGCGTAGATACGCAGTATTTT
TRBD1,NA,TRBJ1-3,18,TRBV7-9,CASSSPTGGVSFGNTIYF,TGTGCCAGCAGCTCCCCGACAGGGGGAGTCAGCTTTGGAAACACCATATATTTT
TRBD1,once,TRBJ2-1,16,TRBV18,CASSPRTGVSYNEQFF,TGTGCCAGCTCACCTCGGACAGGGGTCTCCTACAATGAGCAGTTCTTC
NA,NA,TRBJ1-2,17,TRBV4-3,CASSQWASPEPRYGYTF,TGCGCCAGCAGCCAATGGGCCAGCCCCGAACCGCGATATGGCTACACCTTC
TRBD2,NA,TRBJ2-5,14,TRBV27,CASSLLAAGETQYF,TGTGCCAGCAGTTTGCTAGCGGCAGGAGAGACCCAGTACTTC